This is a list of T cell receptor beta chains from one sample in a study of persistence of HIV-infected CD4 T cells. What these receptors recognize is not known. The table came from immunoSEQ multiplex PCR; TCRdb's copy has only in-frame clones and leaves some out. This sample yields approximately 45,000 clones, of which about nine tenths are seen a single time; more than 2.5% belongs to the top ten. The starting material was CD4+ T cells sorted from PBMCs after roughly 18-hour stimulation, obtained from a patient who received antiretroviral therapy. The source is an adult woman with HIV who was CMV-seropositive. The CDR3 runs from the conserved cysteine through the conserved F or W. A D gene is named only where the DNA matches it firmly. For some rows the clone size is stated as once, few or many, or as a class when expanded; others skip it.

j_call clone_size d_call v_call cdr3_nt cdr3_aa
TRBJ1-2 NA NA TRBV28 TGTGCCAGCAGTTTTGGGGCTGTGGGTGGCTACACCTTC CASSFGAVGGYTF
TRBJ1-2 NA NA TRBV2 TGTGCCAGAAGAGACGGTGACATAGGCTATGGCTACACCTTC CARRDGDIGYGYTF
TRBJ1-5 NA NA TRBV1 TGCACCAGCAGCCAAGATCCCCCCACCGGGACAGGGGACTCCCATGGCAATCAGCCCCAGCATTTT CTSSQDPPTGTGDSHGNQPQHF
TRBJ1-1 NA NA TRBV6-5 TGTGCCAGCAGAGAGTCGGGAGGAACCACTGAAGCTTTCTTT CASRESGGTTEAFF
TRBJ2-4 few NA TRBV7-9 TGTGCGTCGAGGCGGCTATCGGACATTCAGTACTTC CASRRLSDIQYF
TRBJ2-2 few TRBD2 TRBV5-6 TGTGCCAGCAGCTCCCTCAGACTAGCGGGGGGTTTCGTCGGGGAGCTGTTTTTT CASSSLRLAGGFVGELFF
TRBJ2-5 NA NA TRBV5-1 TGCGCCAGCAGCATCCTGGAAGAGACCCAGTACTTC CASSILEETQYF
TRBJ2-1 NA TRBD2 TRBV5-6 TGTGCCAGCAGCTGGAGCCTAGCGGGAGGAGCCACAAATGAGCAGTTCTTC CASSWSLAGGATNEQFF
TRBJ2-5 NA NA TRBV7-2 TGTGCCAGCAGCTTAGGCGGCTCACAAAGGGAGACCCAGTACTTC CASSLGGSQRETQYF
TRBJ1-1 few NA TRBV7-9 TGTGCCAGCAGCCTCCGGGAGAAGGGTGGAACTGAAGCTTTCTTT CASSLREKGGTEAFF
TRBJ1-2 NA NA TRBV7-8 TGTGCCAGCAGCCCAACTCAGTCTGGCTACACCTTC CASSPTQSGYTF
TRBJ2-1 NA TRBD2 TRBV29-1 TGCAGCGTTGAAGAAGCGGGGAGAGTGCATGAGCAGTTCTTC CSVEEAGRVHEQFF
TRBJ2-3 NA TRBD2 TRBV5-1 TGCGCCAGCAGCTTGGGATCAGGGCGGGGGGGCCGAGGCACAGATACGCAGTATTTT CASSLGSGRGGRGTDTQYF
TRBJ2-7 once TRBD2 TRBV29-1 TGCAGCGTTGAACTAGCGGGAGGGGGCTACGAGCAGTACTTC CSVELAGGGYEQYF
TRBJ2-3 few NA TRBV7-6 TGTGCCAGCAGCTTAGTATCTGTTGGGGCAGATACGCAGTATTTT CASSLVSVGADTQYF
TRBJ2-5 NA TRBD1 TRBV11-2 TGTGCCAGCAGCTTAGCGCCTTGGGGGACAGGGGCTAGGGGGACCCAGTACTTC CASSLAPWGTGARGTQYF
TRBJ1-5 NA NA TRBV28 TGTGCCAGCATTCCGGGGGGGAGGACGGGCAATCAGCCCCAGCATTTT CASIPGGRTGNQPQHF
TRBJ1-3 NA TRBD1 TRBV3-1/TRBV3-2 TGTGCCAGCAGCCCGCGGACAGGGGGCTCTGGAAACACCATATATTTT CASSPRTGGSGNTIYF
TRBJ2-1 NA NA TRBV29-1 TGCAGCGTTGCACGAGCCCTCTCCTACAATGAGCAGTTCTTC CSVARALSYNEQFF
TRBJ1-3 NA TRBD1 TRBV3-1/TRBV3-2 TGTGCCAGCAGCCCGGGACAGCTCCTCTCTGGAAACACCATATATTTT CASSPGQLLSGNTIYF
TRBJ1-1 NA TRBD1 TRBV18 TGTGCCAGCTCACCGCAGGGGGCCAACACTGAAGCTTTCTTT CASSPQGANTEAFF
TRBJ2-2 NA NA TRBV29-1 TGCAGCGTTTCTGCAGGCTTCGGCGGGGAGCTGTTTTTT CSVSAGFGGELFF
TRBJ1-3 NA NA TRBV19 TGTGCCAGCCGAAAGCCCCGTGGGCAGGGGGGAAACACCATATATTTT CASRKPRGQGGNTIYF
TRBJ2-7 NA NA TRBV15 TGTGCCACCAGTCTTAGTCGACAGCCCTACGAGCAGTACTTC CATSLSRQPYEQYF
TRBJ2-3 NA NA TRBV27 TGTGCCAGCAGATACCTTAGCACAGATACGCAGTATTTT CASRYLSTDTQYF
TRBJ1-6 NA TRBD1 TRBV28 TGTGCCAGCAGTTTGACAGGGGGCGGTAGGAATTCACCCCTCCACTTT CASSLTGGGRNSPLHF
TRBJ1-2 NA NA TRBV9 TGTGCCAGCAGCGTAGGGGAATATGGCTACACCTTC CASSVGEYGYTF
TRBJ2-7 NA TRBD1 TRBV7-6 TGTGCCAGCAGCCCCTCCGGGACAGCCAGCTACGAGCAGTACTTC CASSPSGTASYEQYF
TRBJ2-3 few TRBD2 TRBV6-4 TGTGCCAGCAGCTCGACTAGCGGGGGGCCCACAGATACGCAGTATTTT CASSSTSGGPTDTQYF
TRBJ2-5 NA NA TRBV18 TGTGCCAGCTCACCCGGACTATCACAAGAGACCCAGTACTTC CASSPGLSQETQYF
TRBJ2-2 NA TRBD2 TRBV28 TGTGCCAGCAGCCTAGCGGGAGGAGGCGGCGGGGAGCTGTTTTTT CASSLAGGGGGELFF
TRBJ1-2 NA NA TRBV3-1/TRBV3-2 TGTGCCAGCAGCCAATCACAGAACTATGGCTACACCTTC CASSQSQNYGYTF
TRBJ2-3 NA NA TRBV9 TGTGCCAGCAGCGTAGACAGGGACGAGGTAGGAGATACGCAGTATTTT CASSVDRDEVGDTQYF
TRBJ2-1 NA TRBD1 TRBV4-1 TGCGCCAGCAGCCATATAGACAGGGGGCCCTACAATGAGCAGTTCTTC CASSHIDRGPYNEQFF
TRBJ2-3 NA NA TRBV7-2 TGTGCCAGCAGCTTAGGACGCACAGATACGCAGTATTTT CASSLGRTDTQYF
TRBJ1-5 NA NA TRBV6-5 TGTGCCACTTCCGTTTTCAGTTCGGGCAATCAGCCCCAGCATTTT CATSVFSSGNQPQHF